This entry describes one TCR beta chain. The identical CDR3 is also encoded by other nucleotide sequences in the sample. An assay was performed, and its level was deep. DNA at approximately 200 ng, 25,000 to 35,000 T cell genomes, went into sorted-subset replicate PCRs. The protocol was immunoSEQ multiplex PCR, while the TCRdb copy is restricted to in-frame clones and leaves out a portion. The repertoire holds more than 2,000,000 clones, with roughly 92% as singletons. These data come from a study of shared clonotypes between healthy human individuals. Losses at the gene ends were 1 base for V and 2 bases for J; bases not matched to a gene: 3. CDR1 SGHAT and CDR2 FQNNGV come from the germline V gene. The CDR3 is made up of 15 amino acids.

The chain joins TRBV11-2 to TRBJ2-5; 8 nucleotides agree with TRBD2. The sequenced sample was naive CD4+ T cells sorted from blood. Specified subset: CD45RA+ positively selected. This receptor was identified in a man between 18 and 35 years old in good health. CDR3 in amino acids: CASSLAGGLQETQYF. CDR3 in DNA: TGTGCCAGCAGCTTAGCGGGAGGGTTGCAAGAGACCCAGTACTTC.